This TCR beta chain appears in the sequencing data of a study of cytomegalovirus exposure and HLA in healthy donors. Points on this clone: Its antigen is not known.

Both 60 Vbeta primers and 13 Jbeta primers went into the PCR. The table came from immunoSEQ multiplex PCR; TCRdb's copy has only in-frame clones and leaves some out. Of 150,000 to 200,000 clones in the sample, around four fifths were seen once. Germline CDR1 is MNHNY and CDR2 is SVGAGI (reference sequence). This CDR3 comprises 13 residues. Deletions cut 2 bases from V and 4 bases from J, with 6 bases between. Study-wide results and limits: An observed cluster of highly shared sequence variants was recorded as a likely sequencing artifact.

The sequencing input was PBMCs. This rearrangement joins TRBV6-6 to TRBJ1-5, with D perhaps TRBD1 (5 bases). The sequence derives from a woman aged 25 to 39 in good health and CMV-seronegative. CDR3 sequence reads: CASSYDRNQPQHF. DNA of the CDR3: TGTGCCAGCAGTTACGACAGAAATCAGCCCCAGCATTTT.